This T cell receptor beta chain was sequenced in a study of blood T cells in healthy people across ages. The use of a sample-barcoded 5' primer and a J-beta primer mix characterized a second PCR of 7 to 11 cycles. TCRdb recomputed calls from the 5' RACE reads with MiXCR, one row per CDR3 protein. The sample lists 1.5 million to 2 million distinct CDR3 sequences; about 50% were seen once. The CDR3 spans 14 residues. Trimming took off 4 bases at V and 4 bases at J, with 13 bases between the two ends. The germline V gene encodes CDR1 LNHDA and CDR2 SQIVND (reference sequence). The sequencing sample was made of blood. The chain is built from TRBV19 and TRBJ2-5; a weak D match, TRBD1 (5 bases). This receptor was identified in a woman between 35 and 50 years old in good health. The CDR3, as DNA: TGTGCCAGTAGTAGATACAGGAGAGGAGAGACCCAGTACTTC. The encoded protein is CASSRYRRGETQYF.